Sequencing of this T cell receptor beta chain was carried out in a study of blood T cells in healthy people across ages. Study findings and constraints: Per million T cells, TCR beta diversity dropped about linearly as age rose. Unknown CMV status may confound age-related changes in expanded clones. Comparison with aged donors showed that long-lived donors had more naive CD4+ cells and higher diversity.

In the case of this clonotype: Its antigen is still unknown.

Using a J-beta primer mix together with a sample-barcoded 5' primer, a second PCR was run for roughly 7 to 12 cycles. Via MiXCR, TCRdb re-called the 5' RACE reads, giving one row per CDR3 protein. The profile shows 1.5 million to 2 million distinct CDR3 sequences, just under 50% of them singletons. Per individual sample, total RNA of at least 6 micrograms was extracted. This CDR3 is 15 amino acids long. The germline V gene encodes CDR1 MDHEN and CDR2 SYDVKM. V dropped 3 bases and J dropped 4; count of bases not matched to a gene: 8. The chain carries TRBV28 and TRBJ2-5; 7 bases are a match to TRBD2. Sample: blood. This TCR was sampled from a woman in her 40s in good health. CDR3 nucleotide sequence: TGTGCCAGCAGTTTGAGGACTAGTGTCGGAGAGACCCAGTACTTC. Protein sequence: CASSLRTSVGETQYF.